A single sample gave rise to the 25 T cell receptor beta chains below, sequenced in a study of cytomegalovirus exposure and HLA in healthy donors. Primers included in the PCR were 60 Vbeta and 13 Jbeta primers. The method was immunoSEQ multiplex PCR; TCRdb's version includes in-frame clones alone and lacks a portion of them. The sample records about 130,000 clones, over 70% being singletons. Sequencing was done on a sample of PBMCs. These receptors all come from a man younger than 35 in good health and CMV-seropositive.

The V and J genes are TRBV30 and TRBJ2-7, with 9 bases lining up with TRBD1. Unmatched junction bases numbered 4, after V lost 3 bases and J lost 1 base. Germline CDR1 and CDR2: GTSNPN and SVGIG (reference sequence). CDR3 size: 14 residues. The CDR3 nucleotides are TGTGCCTGGAGCGTCGGGACAGGGTCCTACGAGCAGTACTTC. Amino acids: CAWSVGTGSYEQYF.

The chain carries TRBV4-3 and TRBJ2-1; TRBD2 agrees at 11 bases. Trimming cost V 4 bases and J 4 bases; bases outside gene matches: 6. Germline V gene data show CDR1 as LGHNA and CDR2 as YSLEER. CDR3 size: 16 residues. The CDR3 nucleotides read TGCGCCAGCAGCCGAACGACTAGCGGGATTTACAATGAGCAGTTCTTC. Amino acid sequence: CASSRTTSGIYNEQFF.

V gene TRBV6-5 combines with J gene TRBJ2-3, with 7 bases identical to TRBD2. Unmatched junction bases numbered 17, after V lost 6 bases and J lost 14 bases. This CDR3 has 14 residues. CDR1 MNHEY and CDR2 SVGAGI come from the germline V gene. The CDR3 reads CASSPRSLAEGRYF. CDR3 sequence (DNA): TGTGCCAGCAGCCCACGGTCGCTAGCGGAGGGGAGGTATTTT.

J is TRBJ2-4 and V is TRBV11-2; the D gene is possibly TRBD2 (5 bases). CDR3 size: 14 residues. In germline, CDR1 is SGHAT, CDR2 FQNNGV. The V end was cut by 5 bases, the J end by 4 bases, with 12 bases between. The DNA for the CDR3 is TGTGCCAGCAGCCCCGGGATAAAAAAAAACATTCAGTACTTC. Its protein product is CASSPGIKKNIQYF.

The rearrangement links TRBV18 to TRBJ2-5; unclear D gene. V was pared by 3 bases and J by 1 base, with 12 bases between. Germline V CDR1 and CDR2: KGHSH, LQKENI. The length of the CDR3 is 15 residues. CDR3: CASSPLSGSQETQYF. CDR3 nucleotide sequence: TGTGCCAGCTCACCCCTGTCCGGGTCCCAAGAGACCCAGTACTTC.

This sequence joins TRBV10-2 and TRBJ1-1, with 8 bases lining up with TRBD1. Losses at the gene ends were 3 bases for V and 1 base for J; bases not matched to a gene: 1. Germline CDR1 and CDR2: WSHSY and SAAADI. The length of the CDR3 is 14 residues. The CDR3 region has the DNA TGCGCCAGCAGTGACAGGGGGCAGAACACTGAAGCTTTCTTT. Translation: CASSDRGQNTEAFF.

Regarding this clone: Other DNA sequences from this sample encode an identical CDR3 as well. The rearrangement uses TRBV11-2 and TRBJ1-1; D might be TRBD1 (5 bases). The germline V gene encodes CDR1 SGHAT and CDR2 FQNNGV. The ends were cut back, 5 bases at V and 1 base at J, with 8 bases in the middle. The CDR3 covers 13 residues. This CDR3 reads CASSLQGNTEAFF. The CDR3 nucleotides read TGTGCCAGCAGCCTGCAGGGGAACACTGAAGCTTTCTTT.

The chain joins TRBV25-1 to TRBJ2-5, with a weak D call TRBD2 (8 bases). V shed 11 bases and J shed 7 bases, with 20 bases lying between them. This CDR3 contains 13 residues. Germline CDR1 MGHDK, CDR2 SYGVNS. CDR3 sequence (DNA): TGTGCCTCGAGTAAGGGGGCGGGGGGGACCCAGTACTTC. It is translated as CASSKGAGGTQYF.

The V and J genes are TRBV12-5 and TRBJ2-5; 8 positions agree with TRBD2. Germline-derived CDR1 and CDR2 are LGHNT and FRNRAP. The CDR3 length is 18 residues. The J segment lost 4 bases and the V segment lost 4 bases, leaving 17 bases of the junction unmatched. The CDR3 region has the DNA TGTGCTAGTGGTTCCGGGAAACTAGCGGCTGGAATGGGAGAGACCCAGTACTTC. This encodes CASGSGKLAAGMGETQYF.

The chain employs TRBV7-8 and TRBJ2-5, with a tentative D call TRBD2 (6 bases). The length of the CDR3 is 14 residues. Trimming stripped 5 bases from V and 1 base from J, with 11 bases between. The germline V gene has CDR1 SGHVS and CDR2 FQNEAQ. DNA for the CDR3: TGTGCCAGCAGCCCCCGGGACTTCCAAGAGACCCAGTACTTC. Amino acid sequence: CASSPRDFQETQYF. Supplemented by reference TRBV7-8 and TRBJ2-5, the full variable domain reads GAGVSQSPRYKVAKRGQDVALRCDPISGHVSLFWYQQALGQGPEFLTYFQNEAQLDKSGLPSDRFFAERPEGSVSTLKIQRTQQEDSAVYLCASSPRDFQETQYFGPGTRLLVL.

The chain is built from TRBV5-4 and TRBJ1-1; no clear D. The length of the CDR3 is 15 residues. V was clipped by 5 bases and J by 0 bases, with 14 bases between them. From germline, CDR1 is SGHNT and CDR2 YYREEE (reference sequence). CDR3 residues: CASSSSPVVNTEAFF. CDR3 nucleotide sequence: TGTGCCAGCAGTAGTTCTCCGGTAGTGAACACTGAAGCTTTCTTT. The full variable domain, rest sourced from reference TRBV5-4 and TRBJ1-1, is ETGVTQSPTHLIKTRGQQVTLRCSSQSGHNTVSWYQQALGQGPQFIFQYYREEENGRGNFPPRFSGLQFPNYSSELNVNALELDDSALYLCASSSSPVVNTEAFFGQGTRLTVV.

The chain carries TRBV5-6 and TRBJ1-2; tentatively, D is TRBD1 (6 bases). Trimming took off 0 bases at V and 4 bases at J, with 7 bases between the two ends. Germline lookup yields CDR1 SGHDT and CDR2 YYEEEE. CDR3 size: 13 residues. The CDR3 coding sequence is TGTGCCAGCAGCTTGGGCAGGGGCTATGGCTACACCTTC. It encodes CASSLGRGYGYTF.

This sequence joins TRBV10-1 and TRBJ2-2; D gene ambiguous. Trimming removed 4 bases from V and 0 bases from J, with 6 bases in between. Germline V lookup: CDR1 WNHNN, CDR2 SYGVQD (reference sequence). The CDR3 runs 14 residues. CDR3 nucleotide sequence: TGCGCCAGCAGTGGGGCAGCGAACACCGGGGAGCTGTTTTTT. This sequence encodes CASSGAANTGELFF.

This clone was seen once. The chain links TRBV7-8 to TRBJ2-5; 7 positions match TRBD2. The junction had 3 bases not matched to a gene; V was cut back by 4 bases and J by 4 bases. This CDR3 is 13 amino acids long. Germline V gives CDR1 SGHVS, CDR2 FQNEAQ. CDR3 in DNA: TGTGCCAGCAGCTCCTGGGGGGGAGAGACCCAGTACTTC. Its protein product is CASSSWGGETQYF.

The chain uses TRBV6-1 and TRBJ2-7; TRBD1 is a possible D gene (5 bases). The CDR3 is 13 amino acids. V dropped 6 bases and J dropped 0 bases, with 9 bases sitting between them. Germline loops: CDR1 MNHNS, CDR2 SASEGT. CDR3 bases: TGTGCCAGCAGCAAGGGGAACTCCTACGAGCAGTACTTC. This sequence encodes CASSKGNSYEQYF.

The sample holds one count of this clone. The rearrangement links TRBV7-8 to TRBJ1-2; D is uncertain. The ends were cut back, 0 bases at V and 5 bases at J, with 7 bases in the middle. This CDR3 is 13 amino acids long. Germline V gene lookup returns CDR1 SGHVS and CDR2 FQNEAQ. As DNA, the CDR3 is TGTGCCAGCAGCTTAGCGCCCGGTTATGGCTACACCTTC. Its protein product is CASSLAPGYGYTF.

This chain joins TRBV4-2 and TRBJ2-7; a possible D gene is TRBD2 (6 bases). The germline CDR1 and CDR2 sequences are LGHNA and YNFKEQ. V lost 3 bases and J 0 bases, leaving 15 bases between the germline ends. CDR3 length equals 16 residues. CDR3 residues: CASSHRTGTHSYEQYF. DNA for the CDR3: TGTGCCAGCAGCCACCGGACCGGGACTCACTCCTACGAGCAGTACTTC.

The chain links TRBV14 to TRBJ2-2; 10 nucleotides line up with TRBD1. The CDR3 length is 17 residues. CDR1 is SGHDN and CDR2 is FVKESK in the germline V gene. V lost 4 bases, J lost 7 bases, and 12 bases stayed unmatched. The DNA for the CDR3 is TGTGCCAGCAGCCGAAACTTCGGGACAGGGGCTTTCGGGGAGCTGTTTTTT. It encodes CASSRNFGTGAFGELFF. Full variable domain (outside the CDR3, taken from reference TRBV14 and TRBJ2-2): EAGVTQFPSHSVIEKGQTVTLRCDPISGHDNLYWYRRVMGKEIKFLLHFVKESKQDESGMPNNRFLAERTGGTYSTLKVQPAELEDSGVYFCASSRNFGTGAFGELFFGEGSRLTVL.

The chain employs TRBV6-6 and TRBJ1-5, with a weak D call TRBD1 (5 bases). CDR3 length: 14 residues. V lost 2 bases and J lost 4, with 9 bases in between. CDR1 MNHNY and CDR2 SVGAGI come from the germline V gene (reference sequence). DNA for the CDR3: TGTGCCAGCAGTTACGACAGCAATAATCAGCCCCAGCATTTT. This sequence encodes CASSYDSNNQPQHF.

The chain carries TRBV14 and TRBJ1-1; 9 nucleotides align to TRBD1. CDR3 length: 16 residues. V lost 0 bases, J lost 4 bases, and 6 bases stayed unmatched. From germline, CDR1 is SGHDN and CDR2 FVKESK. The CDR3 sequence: CASSQDRDRDLTEAFF. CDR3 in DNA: TGTGCCAGCAGCCAAGACCGGGACAGGGATCTCACTGAAGCTTTCTTT.

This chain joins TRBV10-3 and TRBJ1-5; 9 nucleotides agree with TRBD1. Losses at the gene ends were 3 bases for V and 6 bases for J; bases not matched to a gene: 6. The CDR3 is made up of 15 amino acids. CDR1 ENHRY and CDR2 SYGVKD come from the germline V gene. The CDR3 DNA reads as TGTGCCATCAGTGAAGCGGGACAGGGAGCTCAGCCCCAGCATTTT. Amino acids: CAISEAGQGAQPQHF.

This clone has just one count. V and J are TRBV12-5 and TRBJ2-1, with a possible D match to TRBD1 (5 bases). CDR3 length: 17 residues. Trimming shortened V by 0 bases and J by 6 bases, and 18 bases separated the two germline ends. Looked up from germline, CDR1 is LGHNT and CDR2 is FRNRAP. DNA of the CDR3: TGTGCTAGTGGTTTGGTCCTAGGGGCGAGGCAGGGCAATGAGCAGTTCTTC. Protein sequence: CASGLVLGARQGNEQFF.

CDR3 region: CASSLKGDLRTSGPHNEQFF. CDR3 coding DNA: TGTGCCAGCAGTTTGAAGGGGGACCTCCGGACTAGCGGGCCCCACAATGAGCAGTTCTTC. This rearrangement joins TRBV27 to TRBJ2-1, with 11 nucleotides matching TRBD2. The J segment lost 5 bases and the V segment lost 3 bases, leaving 18 bases of the junction unmatched. The germline V gene encodes CDR1 MNHEY and CDR2 SMNVEV (reference sequence). The CDR3 runs to 20 residues.

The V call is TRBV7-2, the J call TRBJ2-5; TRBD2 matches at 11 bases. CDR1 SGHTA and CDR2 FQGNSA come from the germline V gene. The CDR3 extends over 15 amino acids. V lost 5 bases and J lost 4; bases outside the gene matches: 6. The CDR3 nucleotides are TGTGCCAGCAGCCGTAGCGGGGGGGGACTAGAGACCCAGTACTTC. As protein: CASSRSGGGLETQYF.

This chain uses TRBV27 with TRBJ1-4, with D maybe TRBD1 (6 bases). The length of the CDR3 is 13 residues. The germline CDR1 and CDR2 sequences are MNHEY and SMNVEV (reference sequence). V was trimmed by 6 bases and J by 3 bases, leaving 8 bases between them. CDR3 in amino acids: CASRGAANEKLFF. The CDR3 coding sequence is TGTGCCAGCAGGGGGGCAGCTAATGAAAAACTGTTTTTT.